A selection of T cell receptor beta chains follows, all from one sample in a study of blood T cell repertoires in COVID-19. Repertoires were generated with immunoSEQ multiplex PCR, while TCRdb's copy carries only in-frame clones and drops some. The sample yields over 150,000 clones, 70% to 90% seen once. Sequenced input: peripheral blood. These receptors were obtained from a man between 60 and 70 years old with COVID-19, enrolled during active disease. The CDR3 runs from the conserved cysteine through the conserved F or W. The order of the fields is J gene, V gene, CDR3 protein.

>TRBJ2-5|TRBV7-2
CASSFRQETQYF
>TRBJ1-1|TRBV9
CASSVDTNTEAFF
>TRBJ1-1|TRBV3-1/TRBV3-2
CASSLPTSEVNTEAFF
>TRBJ1-2|TRBV5-5
CASSARQGEYGYTF
>TRBJ2-7|TRBV19
CASSTPGTSYYEQYF
>TRBJ1-2|TRBV7-2
CASSLGTANYGYTF
>TRBJ2-7|TRBV7-2
CASSLGGTGSYEQYF
>TRBJ2-2|TRBV11-3
CASGAGEVGELFF
>TRBJ1-5|TRBV15
CATSGKQGVSNQPQHF
>TRBJ2-7|TRBV7-9
CASSPRDTAYEQYF
>TRBJ2-1|TRBV24-1
CATSVLNEQFF
>TRBJ1-3|TRBV18
CASSPGQVYSGNTIYF
>TRBJ2-3|TRBV5-8
CASNERGGTDTQYF
>TRBJ1-5|TRBV9
CASSVGQRDQPQHF
>TRBJ2-7|TRBV18
CASSPSAFYEQYF
>TRBJ2-7|TRBV2
CASRVDNSYEQYF
>TRBJ2-7|TRBV29-1
CSVGSGGTGSLIEQYF